This T cell receptor (beta chain) was documented in a study of cytomegalovirus exposure and HLA in healthy donors. Per the germline V gene, CDR1 is SGHRS and CDR2 is YFSETQ. Trimming pared 1 base from V and 4 bases from J, leaving 11 bases between. CDR3 length: 14 amino acids. Findings of the study overall: Published work reported that the classifier diagnosed cytomegalovirus status with high specificity and sensitivity.

Profiling relied on immunoSEQ multiplex PCR, and the TCRdb table lists in-frame clones only, not all of them. The data show 150,000 to 200,000 clones, with around 86% seen just once and more than 1.1% held by the top ten. Points on this clone: Its antigen remains unknown.

Sequencing was carried out using PBMCs. This receptor was taken from a woman aged 18-30 years in good health and CMV-seronegative. The chain employs TRBV5-1 and TRBJ1-2; the D gene is possibly TRBD1 (6 bases). CDR3 bases: TGCGCCAGCAGCTTGACAGGGAGTGGCTATGGCTACACCTTC. Translating it yields CASSLTGSGYGYTF.